A selection of T cell receptor beta chains follows, all from one sample in a study of T cells after yellow fever vaccination. TCRdb reanalysed the 5' RACE reads using MiXCR and keeps one entry per CDR3 protein. The table shows some 110,000 distinct CDR3 sequences, with around 7.7% occurring only once. The sequencing here drew on CD4+ T cells sorted from PBMCs, taken about 10 days after the first yellow fever vaccination. The receptor set was obtained from a man aged 18-30 years who received the YFV17D yellow fever vaccine. Both conserved end residues are trimmed from each CDR3. Fields, in order: D gene, J gene, V gene, CDR3 protein. D genes are given only for firm matches.

D gene: TRBD1
J gene: TRBJ2-3
V gene: TRBV5-4
CDR3 protein: ASSGQGLGTDTQY

D gene: TRBD2
J gene: TRBJ2-5
V gene: TRBV5-1
CDR3 protein: ASSPMGAGGHETQY

D gene: TRBD2
J gene: TRBJ2-5
V gene: TRBV24-1
CDR3 protein: ATSPGERGVLETQY

D gene: -
J gene: TRBJ2-3
V gene: TRBV5-1
CDR3 protein: ASNDPGSQDTQY

D gene: -
J gene: TRBJ1-2
V gene: TRBV7-9
CDR3 protein: ASSLAGNYGYT

D gene: -
J gene: TRBJ1-1
V gene: TRBV20-1
CDR3 protein: SAGTRMGNTEAF

D gene: TRBD1
J gene: TRBJ1-5
V gene: TRBV12-3/TRBV12-4
CDR3 protein: ASSLRQGQPQH

D gene: TRBD1
J gene: TRBJ2-3
V gene: TRBV7-7
CDR3 protein: ASSYTGADTQY

D gene: TRBD2
J gene: TRBJ2-5
V gene: TRBV20-1
CDR3 protein: SALAGGQGETQY

D gene: TRBD1
J gene: TRBJ1-5
V gene: TRBV7-2
CDR3 protein: ASSAQGALNQPQH

D gene: -
J gene: TRBJ2-3
V gene: TRBV20-1
CDR3 protein: FARDSTSTDTQY

D gene: -
J gene: TRBJ2-7
V gene: TRBV9
CDR3 protein: ASSIGSGVPYEQY

D gene: -
J gene: TRBJ2-2
V gene: TRBV20-1
CDR3 protein: SARGGRGEAGELF

D gene: -
J gene: TRBJ1-2
V gene: TRBV12-3/TRBV12-4
CDR3 protein: ASSPGSYGYT

D gene: -
J gene: TRBJ1-1
V gene: TRBV30
CDR3 protein: AWILWGKNTEAF

D gene: -
J gene: TRBJ2-7
V gene: TRBV20-1
CDR3 protein: SASRGGIVY

D gene: -
J gene: TRBJ2-2
V gene: TRBV3-1
CDR3 protein: ASSQDRRQTGELF

D gene: -
J gene: TRBJ2-3
V gene: TRBV6-2/TRBV6-3
CDR3 protein: ASSRRTRGRTDTQY

D gene: -
J gene: TRBJ1-1
V gene: TRBV7-3
CDR3 protein: ASSHPGTEAF

D gene: TRBD1
J gene: TRBJ2-4
V gene: TRBV15
CDR3 protein: ATSRDRQDIQY

D gene: -
J gene: TRBJ2-3
V gene: TRBV7-3
CDR3 protein: ASSRTSTDTQY

D gene: TRBD1
J gene: TRBJ1-3
V gene: TRBV12-3/TRBV12-4
CDR3 protein: ASKKPGQGSLSGNTIY

D gene: TRBD1
J gene: TRBJ1-1
V gene: TRBV5-6
CDR3 protein: ASSKTGGLEAF

D gene: -
J gene: TRBJ1-5
V gene: TRBV7-3
CDR3 protein: ASSAEGIQPQH

D gene: -
J gene: TRBJ1-1
V gene: TRBV12-3/TRBV12-4
CDR3 protein: ASSLNQRTEAF

D gene: -
J gene: TRBJ2-3
V gene: TRBV18
CDR3 protein: ASLRLEGGPDTQY

D gene: TRBD1
J gene: TRBJ1-4
V gene: TRBV5-4
CDR3 protein: ASSADYRGRGEKLF

D gene: TRBD1
J gene: TRBJ1-1
V gene: TRBV10-3
CDR3 protein: AIRRTGETEAF

D gene: -
J gene: TRBJ1-4
V gene: TRBV5-1
CDR3 protein: ASSIRQLPTNEKLF

D gene: -
J gene: TRBJ2-1
V gene: TRBV7-2
CDR3 protein: ASSLSTGGQGKMQF

D gene: TRBD1
J gene: TRBJ1-5
V gene: TRBV28
CDR3 protein: ASSTHRTGVNQPQH

D gene: -
J gene: TRBJ1-6
V gene: TRBV7-9
CDR3 protein: ASSFGQSSYNSPLH

D gene: -
J gene: TRBJ1-2
V gene: TRBV20-1
CDR3 protein: SVAGAADVMGYGYT

D gene: -
J gene: TRBJ2-3
V gene: TRBV27
CDR3 protein: ASRSFGADTQY

D gene: -
J gene: TRBJ2-3
V gene: TRBV2
CDR3 protein: ASRGRTGTQY

D gene: -
J gene: TRBJ2-5
V gene: TRBV5-6
CDR3 protein: ASSFNEETQY

D gene: -
J gene: TRBJ2-5
V gene: TRBV20-1
CDR3 protein: SARVRETQY

D gene: TRBD1
J gene: TRBJ1-2
V gene: TRBV2
CDR3 protein: ASSSQGQGRVGYT

D gene: TRBD1
J gene: TRBJ2-3
V gene: TRBV18
CDR3 protein: ASSTGQGTDTQY

D gene: TRBD1
J gene: TRBJ1-6
V gene: TRBV4-3
CDR3 protein: ASSQFTGDSPLH

D gene: -
J gene: TRBJ2-5
V gene: TRBV12-3/TRBV12-4
CDR3 protein: ASSLLTLVETQY

D gene: -
J gene: TRBJ1-6
V gene: TRBV20-1
CDR3 protein: SARDRGSSPLH

D gene: -
J gene: TRBJ1-5
V gene: TRBV12-3/TRBV12-4
CDR3 protein: ASSLDSQKPQH

D gene: TRBD1
J gene: TRBJ2-3
V gene: TRBV7-3
CDR3 protein: ASSGTGGSDTQY

D gene: -
J gene: TRBJ1-6
V gene: TRBV5-1
CDR3 protein: ASSLRANRDSYNSPLH

D gene: -
J gene: TRBJ2-1
V gene: TRBV6-1
CDR3 protein: ASSETSREQF

D gene: TRBD1
J gene: TRBJ1-2
V gene: TRBV9
CDR3 protein: ASSVDLRGTGGSYGYT

D gene: -
J gene: TRBJ2-5
V gene: TRBV12-3/TRBV12-4
CDR3 protein: ASSFTQNEETQY

D gene: -
J gene: TRBJ2-5
V gene: TRBV7-8
CDR3 protein: ASSRTDTGETQY

D gene: -
J gene: TRBJ1-5
V gene: TRBV4-2
CDR3 protein: ASSQDIHLGKPQH

D gene: -
J gene: TRBJ1-4
V gene: TRBV19
CDR3 protein: ASSNRGLNEKLF

D gene: -
J gene: TRBJ1-1
V gene: TRBV12-3/TRBV12-4
CDR3 protein: ASSPRGNTEAF